This record covers a single T cell receptor (beta chain). These data are taken from a study of blood T cells in healthy people across ages. The authors ran a second PCR of about 6 to 12 cycles using a sample-barcoded 5' primer and a J-beta primer mix. TCRdb reanalysed the 5' RACE reads using MiXCR and keeps one entry per CDR3 protein. The sample contains 1.5 million to 2 million distinct CDR3 sequences, around half of which appear only once. Germline values: CDR1 SGHVS, CDR2 FQNEAQ. Trimming pared 3 bases from V and 0 bases from J, leaving 8 bases between. The CDR3 is 15 amino acids. The origin of this receptor is a woman in her thirties or forties in good health. The chain has TRBV7-8 and TRBJ2-2; D remains unclear. Sequencing was performed on blood. Here the CDR3 reads CASSLLPANTGELFF. CDR3 bases: TGTGCCAGCAGCTTGCTACCCGCGAACACCGGGGAGCTGTTTTTT.